Shown below are 14 T cell receptor beta chains from a single sample sequenced in a study of blood T cells in healthy people across ages. For the second PCR, which ran for roughly 6 to 12 cycles, a sample-barcoded 5' primer and a J-beta primer mix were used. TCRdb used MiXCR to reprocess the 5' RACE reads, holding one entry per CDR3 protein. The table includes nearly 800,000 distinct CDR3 sequences, roughly 25% detected once. The same specimen was also included in a second study, on T cells of mothers and their children.

The specimen was blood. The source is a boy between 5 and 17 years old in good health.

This clonotype was picked up a small number of times. The genes are TRBV6-6 and TRBJ1-3; D is perhaps TRBD1 (5 bases). The germline V and J ends were trimmed by 4 bases and 0 bases, with 13 bases remaining between them. CDR1 and CDR2 (germline): MNHNY, SVGAGI (reference sequence). The CDR3 is 16 amino acids. The CDR3 region is CASSFSTASSGNTIYF. The CDR3 region has the DNA TGTGCCAGCAGTTTTTCGACAGCGAGCTCTGGAAACACCATATATTTT.

The rearrangement uses TRBV5-8 and TRBJ2-4, with unresolved D. This CDR3 spans 15 amino acids. The ends were cut back, 4 bases at V and 2 bases at J, with 13 bases in the middle. In germline, CDR1 is SGHTS, CDR2 YDEGEE. CDR3 protein: CASSPSIIPKNIQYF. CDR3 DNA: TGTGCCAGCAGCCCTTCTATTATCCCCAAAAACATTCAGTACTTC.

This clonotype was observed once. V gene TRBV12-3 or TRBV12-4 combines with J gene TRBJ2-4; 7 nucleotides line up with TRBD2. The CDR3 spans 15 residues. Trimming at V came to 5 bases and at J to 8 bases, leaving 12 bases not matched to a gene. As DNA, the CDR3 is TGTGCCAGCAGTGACGGTCAGTCGGCGGGAGACATTCAGTACTTC. Protein: CASSDGQSAGDIQYF.

This clonotype was counted a few times. The V gene is TRBV5-5, the J gene TRBJ2-5, with TRBD1 matching 7 bases. The CDR3 loop spans 16 amino acids. Germline CDR1 and CDR2: SGHKS and YYEKEE (reference sequence). Germline trimming cut 0 bases from V and 5 bases from J; bases unmatched to any gene: 10. The CDR3 region has the DNA TGTGCCAGCAGCTTGGGAGACAGGGCTATATTGGAGACCCAGTACTTC. Translating gives CASSLGDRAILETQYF.

This clonotype was seen a few times. The rearrangement joins TRBV2 to TRBJ2-2; 8 bases agree with TRBD1. From germline, CDR1 is SNHLY and CDR2 FYNNEI. V gave up 5 bases and J gave up 6 bases; unmatched junction bases: 2. There are 13 residues in the CDR3. The CDR3 is CASSWTGPGELFF. CDR3 coding DNA: TGTGCCAGCAGTTGGACAGGGCCCGGGGAGCTGTTTTTT.

This clonotype was recorded many times. The J gene is TRBJ2-5, the V gene TRBV6-1; 8 bases are a match to TRBD2. The trim removed 3 bases at V and 5 bases at J, leaving 14 bases unmatched. This CDR3 contains 17 residues. Germline lookup yields CDR1 MNHNS and CDR2 SASEGT. CDR3 coding DNA: TGTGCCAGCAGTGACTTGATCGGGAGGGCGCGGGAGGAGACCCAGTACTTC. This gives the protein CASSDLIGRAREETQYF.

The chain links TRBV5-1 to TRBJ2-5; tentatively, D is TRBD2 (5 bases). Trimming left V 4 bases short and J 1 base short, with 14 bases between. Germline-derived CDR1 and CDR2 are SGHRS and YFSETQ. The length of the CDR3 is 15 residues. This chain's CDR3 is CASSPPSGAQETQYF. The DNA for the CDR3 is TGCGCCAGCAGCCCCCCCAGCGGAGCCCAAGAGACCCAGTACTTC.

This clonotype was observed a few times. Since a much larger clone is just one base distant, this may be a read error. The chain combines TRBV4-2 with TRBJ2-5, with 9 bases aligning to TRBD2. Per the germline V gene, CDR1 is LGHNA and CDR2 is YNFKEQ. V gave up 0 bases and J gave up 2 bases; unmatched junction bases: 4. This CDR3 has 16 amino acids. CDR3 amino acids: CASSQEGAGGQETQYF. The DNA of the CDR3 is TGTGCCAGCAGCCAAGAGGGAGCGGGGGGACAAGAGACCCAGTACTTC.

With regard to this clonotype: Relative to the germline gene, one junction end is altered; a read error may explain this. The V call is TRBV5-1, the J call TRBJ1-2, with 7 bases aligning to TRBD1. CDR3 size: 14 residues. The V gene's germline CDR1 is SGHRS and CDR2 YFSETQ. This CDR3 is CASSLILEGAGCTF. The CDR3 nucleotides read TGCGCCAGCAGCTTGATACTAGAGGGGGCCGGCTGCACCTTC.

The chain couples TRBV11-1 to TRBJ2-7; maybe TRBD1 (6 bases). Trimming pared 5 bases from V and 0 bases from J, leaving 14 bases between. CDR1 SGHAT and CDR2 FQDESV come from the germline V gene (reference sequence). The CDR3 is 15 residues long. The CDR3 DNA follows: TGTGCCAGCAGCCCCCAACGGACAGTCTCCTACGAGCAGTACTTC. Protein sequence: CASSPQRTVSYEQYF.

This clonotype has a handful of counts. The chain uses TRBV14 and TRBJ2-4; TRBD1 is a possible D gene (5 bases). From germline, CDR1 is SGHDN and CDR2 FVKESK. Trimming left V 0 bases short and J 3 bases short, with 12 bases between. The CDR3 length is 16 residues. CDR3 sequence (DNA): TGTGCCAGCAGCCAAGATGGGTGGGGCGACAAAAACATTCAGTACTTC. This sequence encodes CASSQDGWGDKNIQYF. Drawing the rest from reference TRBV14 and TRBJ2-4, the complete variable domain is EAGVTQFPSHSVIEKGQTVTLRCDPISGHDNLYWYRRVMGKEIKFLLHFVKESKQDESGMPNNRFLAERTGGTYSTLKVQPAELEDSGVYFCASSQDGWGDKNIQYFGAGTRLSVL.

This clonotype was observed a handful of times. This rearrangement joins TRBV4-2 to TRBJ1-4; 9 bases agree with TRBD1. Germline V gives CDR1 LGHNA, CDR2 YNFKEQ. V shed 2 bases and J 7 bases; nucleotides not matched to a gene: 5. The CDR3 totals 15 residues. CDR3 nucleotides: TGTGCCAGCAGCCAACTGACAGGGGGAGGTGAAAAACTGTTTTTT. It codes for CASSQLTGGGEKLFF.

There are many counts of this clonotype. The chain has TRBV20-1 and TRBJ1-4; D might be TRBD1 (5 bases). Trimming took 3 bases from V and 8 from J, leaving 10 bases between them. The germline CDR1 and CDR2 sequences are DFQATT and SNEGSKA (reference sequence). The CDR3 runs to 12 residues. DNA for the CDR3: TGCAGTGCTAGTATAGGGGAGGAAAAACTGTTTTTT. Translated: CSASIGEEKLFF.

The rearrangement links TRBV28 to TRBJ2-2; TRBD1 matches 7 bases. The CDR3 has 14 amino acids. With V trimmed by 2 bases and J by 7 bases, 4 bases remained unmatched. Germline CDR1 reads MDHEN; CDR2 reads SYDVKM. The chain's CDR3 is CASSLEGAIGELFF. For the CDR3, the DNA is TGTGCCAGCAGTTTAGAGGGGGCAATCGGGGAGCTGTTTTTT.